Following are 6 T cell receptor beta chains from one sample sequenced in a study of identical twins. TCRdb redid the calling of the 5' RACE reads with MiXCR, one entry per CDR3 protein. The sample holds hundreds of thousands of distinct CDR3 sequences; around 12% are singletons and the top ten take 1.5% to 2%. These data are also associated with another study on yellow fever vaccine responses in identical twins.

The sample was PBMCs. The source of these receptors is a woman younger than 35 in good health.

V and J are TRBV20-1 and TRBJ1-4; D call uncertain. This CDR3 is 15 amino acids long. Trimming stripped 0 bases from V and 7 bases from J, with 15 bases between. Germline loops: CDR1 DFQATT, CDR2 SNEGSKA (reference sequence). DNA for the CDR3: TGCAGTGCTAGAGATCCTTCCGTTTCCGGTGAAAAACTGTTTTTT. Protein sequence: CSARDPSVSGEKLFF.

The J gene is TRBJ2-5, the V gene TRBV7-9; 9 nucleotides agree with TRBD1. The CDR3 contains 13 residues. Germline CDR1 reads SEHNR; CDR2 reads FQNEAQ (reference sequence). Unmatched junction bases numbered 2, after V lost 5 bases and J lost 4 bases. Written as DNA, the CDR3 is TGTGCCAGCAGCGGACAGGGGTCAGAGACCCAGTACTTC. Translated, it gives CASSGQGSETQYF.

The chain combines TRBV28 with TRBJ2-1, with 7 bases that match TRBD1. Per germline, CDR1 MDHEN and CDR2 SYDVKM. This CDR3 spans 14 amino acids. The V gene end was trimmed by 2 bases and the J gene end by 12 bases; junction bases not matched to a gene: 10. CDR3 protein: CASSLPRDSGRQFF. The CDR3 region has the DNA TGTGCCAGCAGTTTACCTCGGGACAGCGGCCGGCAGTTCTTC. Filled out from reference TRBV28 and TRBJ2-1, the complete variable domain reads DVKVTQSSRYLVKRTGEKVFLECVQDMDHENMFWYRQDPGLGLRLIYFSYDVKMKEKGDIPEGYSVSREKKERFSLILESASTNQTSMYLCASSLPRDSGRQFFGPGTRLTVL.

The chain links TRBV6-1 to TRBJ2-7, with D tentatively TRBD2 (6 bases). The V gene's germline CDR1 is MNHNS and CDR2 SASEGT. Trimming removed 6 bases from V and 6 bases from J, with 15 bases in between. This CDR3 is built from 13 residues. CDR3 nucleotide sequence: TGTGCCAGCAGGGGGGACTCGCCCAGCGAGCAGTACTTC. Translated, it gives CASRGDSPSEQYF.

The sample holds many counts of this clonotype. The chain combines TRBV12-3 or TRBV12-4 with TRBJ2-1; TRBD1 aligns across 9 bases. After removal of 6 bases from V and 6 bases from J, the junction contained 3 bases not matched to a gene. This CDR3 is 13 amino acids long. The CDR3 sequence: CASRGQGSNEQFF. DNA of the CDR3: TGTGCCAGCAGGGGACAGGGATCCAATGAGCAGTTCTTC.

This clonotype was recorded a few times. CDR3 amino acids: CASRQGREYHYEQYF. The CDR3 bases are TGTGCCAGCAGACAGGGACGAGAGTACCACTACGAGCAGTACTTC. The J gene is TRBJ2-7, the V gene TRBV6-2 or TRBV6-3; tentatively, D is TRBD1 (6 bases). Per the germline V gene, CDR1 is MNHEY and CDR2 is SVGEGT. V lost 6 bases and J 3 bases, leaving 18 bases between the germline ends. The CDR3 sequence is 15 residues long.